This entry concerns a single TCR beta chain. The antigen is not known. The same CDR3 can be traced to other DNA sequences in this sample. The germline V gene has CDR1 SGHRS and CDR2 YFSETQ. Trimming stripped 0 bases from V and 2 bases from J, with 10 bases between. This CDR3 spans 15 amino acids. The data stem from a study of shared clonotypes between healthy human individuals. Study-wide results and limits: Naive subsets tended to show greater estimated richness than memory subsets.

Some clones are missing from TCRdb's copy, which holds only in-frame ones; the method was immunoSEQ multiplex PCR. The sample lists a few million clones; roughly 92% were seen once. The rearrangement links TRBV5-1 to TRBJ2-3; weak D call: TRBD2 (6 bases). This TCR derives from a man between 18 and 29 years old in good health. The sequencing sample was made of naive CD4+ T cells sorted from blood. The subset: CD45RA+ positively selected. The CDR3 region is CASSLAGGYTDTQYF. The CDR3, as DNA: TGCGCCAGCAGCTTGGCTGGGGGGTACACAGATACGCAGTATTTT.